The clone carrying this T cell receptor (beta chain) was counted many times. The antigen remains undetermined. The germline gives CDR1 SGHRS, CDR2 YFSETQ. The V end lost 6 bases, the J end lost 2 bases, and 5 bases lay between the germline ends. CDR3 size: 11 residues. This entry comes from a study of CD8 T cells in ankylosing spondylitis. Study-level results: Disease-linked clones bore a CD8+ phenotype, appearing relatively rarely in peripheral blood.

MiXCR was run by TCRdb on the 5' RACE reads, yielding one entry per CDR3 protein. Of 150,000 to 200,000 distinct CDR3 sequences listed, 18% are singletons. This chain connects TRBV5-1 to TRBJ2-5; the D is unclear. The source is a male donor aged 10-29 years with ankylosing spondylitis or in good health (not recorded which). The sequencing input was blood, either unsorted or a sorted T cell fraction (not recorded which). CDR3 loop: CASTVQETQYF. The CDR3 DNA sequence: TGCGCCAGCACCGTTCAAGAGACCCAGTACTTC.